The 28 T cell receptor beta chains below all came from one sample that was sequenced in a study of beta chain features in type 1 diabetes (dated by TCRdb to 2017 to 2018). Receptor libraries were prepared by the immunoSEQ multiplex PCR assay. The High Capacity cDNA Reverse Transcription Kit was used to reverse transcribe all of the isolated RNA, meaning that expressed TCRB transcripts were what got sequenced. Not all clones reach the TCRdb copy of this immuneACCESS table, which keeps in-frame sequences only. Checked studies attribute under half of the gap to unresolved V genes and leave the rest unexplained. This sample holds 810,000 or so clones; 15% to 20% were observed only once. Of the sample, 0.02% to 0.03% is held by the ten largest clones. The sequenced sample was naive CD4+ T cells from blood. The cell subset or site label corresponds to: true naive CD4+ T cells. The receptor source for this set is a woman aged 18-29 years in good health.

This clone was seen more than once but under ten times. This chain links TRBV6-1 with TRBJ1-5, with a tentative D call TRBD1 (5 bases). This CDR3 comprises 14 residues. The V and J ends lost 6 bases and 4 bases respectively, with 13 bases between them. Germline CDR1 reads MNHNS; CDR2 reads SASEGT. For the CDR3, the DNA is TGTGCCAGCAGCCTGGGACTGATGAATCAGCCCCAGCATTTT. This gives the protein CASSLGLMNQPQHF.

CDR3: CASSEGQLDTEAFF. For the CDR3, the DNA is TGTGCCAGCAGCGAGGGACAGCTTGACACTGAAGCTTTCTTT. The rearrangement uses TRBV5-4 and TRBJ1-1; TRBD1 agrees at 7 bases. This CDR3 contains 14 residues. The J segment lost 3 bases and the V segment lost 4 bases, leaving 6 bases of the junction unmatched. Germline CDR1 reads SGHNT; CDR2 reads YYREEE (reference sequence).

This clone was detected only a few times. The rearrangement joins TRBV9 to TRBJ2-2; D unresolved. The V and J ends lost 0 bases and 7 bases respectively, with 13 bases between them. CDR1 and CDR2 (germline): SGDLS, YYNGEE. The length of the CDR3 is 15 residues. In DNA form, the CDR3 reads TGTGCCAGCAGCGTAGGGTCCGATCGCCGCGGGGAGCTGTTTTTT. It codes for CASSVGSDRRGELFF.

This clone was detected a few times. This sequence joins TRBV29-1 and TRBJ2-1; 11 nucleotides align to TRBD2. J gave up 5 bases and V 7 bases, and 16 bases lay outside the gene matches. Germline assignment: CDR1 SQVTM and CDR2 ANQGSEA. The CDR3 is made up of 17 amino acids. This CDR3 reads CSAILAGGISAHNEQFF. DNA for the CDR3: TGCAGCGCCATTCTAGCGGGAGGTATCTCAGCACACAATGAGCAGTTCTTC.

Only a few counts were recorded for this clone. CDR3 sequence: CASSLEPAPEGSYTF. The CDR3, as DNA: TGCGCCAGCAGCTTGGAACCAGCCCCCGAGGGAAGCTACACCTTC. The rearrangement links TRBV5-1 to TRBJ1-2; D uncertain. Between the trimmed V and J ends, which lost 0 bases and 9 bases, there was a span of 18 bases. CDR1 is SGHRS, CDR2 YFSETQ, per germline. The CDR3 spans 15 residues.

The chain has TRBV5-1 and TRBJ1-5, with unresolved D. Trimming took off 5 bases at V and 3 bases at J, with 12 bases between the two ends. Looked up from germline, CDR1 is SGHRS and CDR2 is YFSETQ. The CDR3 length is 14 residues. The CDR3 region is CASSHDGNNQPQHF. CDR3 DNA sequence: TGCGCCAGCAGTCACGACGGCAACAATCAGCCCCAGCATTTT.

This clone was counted a few times. This chain joins TRBV10-3 and TRBJ1-2; no firm D call. The germline V and J ends were trimmed by 4 bases and 3 bases, with 6 bases remaining between them. CDR1 is ENHRY, CDR2 SYGVKD, per germline. This CDR3 spans 12 amino acids. The CDR3 DNA sequence: TGTGCCATCAGTGTTCAGGACTATGGCTACACCTTC. This encodes CAISVQDYGYTF.

The CDR3 here is CASSRVAISGTRGHNEQFF. CDR3 sequence (DNA): TGTGCCAGCAGCCGCGTGGCCATATCCGGGACGCGAGGCCACAATGAGCAGTTCTTC. The rearrangement uses TRBV4-2 and TRBJ2-1; possibly TRBD1 or TRBD2 for D (5 bases each). The CDR3 spans 19 residues. Trimming left V 4 bases short and J 5 bases short, with 27 bases between. Germline V gene data show CDR1 as LGHNA and CDR2 as YNFKEQ.

The chain is built from TRBV5-4 and TRBJ2-3; D unclear. The CDR3 consists of 15 residues. CDR1 is SGHNT, CDR2 YYREEE, per germline (reference sequence). V lost 4 bases and J 1 base, leaving 13 bases between the germline ends. CDR3 DNA: TGTGCCAGCAGCCCGCCCCCCGGCGGCACAGATACGCAGTATTTT. Its protein product is CASSPPPGGTDTQYF.

This sequence joins TRBV9 and TRBJ1-2; D is undetermined. Germline assignment: CDR1 SGDLS and CDR2 YYNGEE. V was trimmed by 3 bases and J by 4 bases, leaving 16 bases between them. The CDR3 spans 15 residues. CDR3 in DNA: TGTGCCAGCAGCGGTTATGACGCTCTCATCTATGGCTACACCTTC. It encodes CASSGYDALIYGYTF.

Details on this clone: Additional DNA sequences in this sample encode the identical CDR3. The chain joins TRBV5-1 to TRBJ2-1, with D possibly matching TRBD1 (7 bases). Per germline, CDR1 SGHRS and CDR2 YFSETQ. The CDR3 runs 14 residues. Trimming took 0 bases from V and 6 from J, leaving 10 bases between them. Here the CDR3 reads CASSLGQGGNEQFF. CDR3 nucleotide sequence: TGCGCCAGCAGCTTGGGGCAGGGGGGCAATGAGCAGTTCTTC.

This chain uses TRBV6-4 with TRBJ1-3; TRBD1 might be the D (6 bases). CDR1 is MRHNA, CDR2 SNTAGT, per germline. The ends were cut back, 9 bases at V and 0 bases at J, with 18 bases in the middle. This CDR3 region has 16 residues. The CDR3 loop is CARLRRGASSGNTIYF. The DNA for the CDR3 is TGTGCCAGGCTCAGGCGGGGGGCGAGCTCTGGAAACACCATATATTTT.

This chain uses TRBV5-1 with TRBJ2-5, with D possibly being TRBD1 (6 bases). In germline, CDR1 is SGHRS, CDR2 YFSETQ. The CDR3 has 16 residues. Trimming took off 4 bases at V and 2 bases at J, with 18 bases between the two ends. The CDR3 is CASSRDTTTQQETQYF. In DNA, the CDR3 is TGCGCCAGCAGCAGGGACACCACAACACAACAAGAGACCCAGTACTTC.

The chain is built from TRBV7-3 and TRBJ2-1, with unresolved D. Germline CDR1 reads SGHTA; CDR2 reads FQGTGA. V was cut by 5 bases and J by 9 bases, with 17 bases left in between. The CDR3 consists of 14 residues. The CDR3 region has the DNA TGTGCCAGCAGCCTGGACCCGGGCGCTCGTGAGCAGTTCTTC. This translates into CASSLDPGAREQFF.

This clone came up a few times. The CDR3 region is CASSQDPTGVTDTQYF. The DNA of the CDR3 is TGCGCCAGCAGCCAAGATCCTACGGGAGTGACAGATACGCAGTATTTT. The chain combines TRBV4-3 with TRBJ2-3; D is possibly TRBD2 (6 bases). The CDR3 length is 16 residues. The V and J ends lost 0 bases and 3 bases respectively, with 13 bases between them. CDR1 LGHNA and CDR2 YSLEER come from the germline V gene.

V usage is TRBV7-9 and J usage is TRBJ2-1; D is undetermined. The CDR3 sequence is 13 residues long. Trimming shortened V by 6 bases and J by 5 bases, and 11 bases separated the two germline ends. The germline gives CDR1 SEHNR, CDR2 FQNEAQ (reference sequence). Here the CDR3 reads CASRVPADNEQFF. CDR3 sequence (DNA): TGTGCCAGCAGAGTCCCCGCGGACAATGAGCAGTTCTTC.

This clone was observed a handful of times. The V and J genes are TRBV2 and TRBJ2-5; D not certain. Trimming pared 11 bases from V and 2 bases from J, leaving 6 bases between. Germline loops: CDR1 SNHLY, CDR2 FYNNEI. The CDR3 is 10 amino acids. The DNA of the CDR3 is TGTGCCTCCGCGCAAGAGACCCAGTACTTC. This encodes CASAQETQYF.

The chain couples TRBV5-6 to TRBJ1-1; 7 bases map to TRBD1. The CDR3 consists of 16 residues. Per the germline V gene, CDR1 is SGHDT and CDR2 is YYEEEE. The trim removed 4 bases at V and 0 bases at J, leaving 9 bases unmatched. As DNA, the CDR3 is TGTGCCAGCAGCCCTCCCCAGGGGGGTTTGAACACTGAAGCTTTCTTT. Translation: CASSPPQGGLNTEAFF.

DNA of the CDR3: TGCAGCGTTCAACTGGCCCGGGCGGAAAAACTGTTTTTT. It is translated as CSVQLARAEKLFF. The V call is TRBV29-1, the J call TRBJ1-4; unclear D gene. The germline V and J ends were trimmed by 5 bases and 8 bases, with 15 bases remaining between them. CDR3 length equals 13 residues. From germline, CDR1 is SQVTM and CDR2 ANQGSEA. The whole variable domain, filled in from reference TRBV29-1 and TRBJ1-4, reads SAVISQKPSRDICQRGTSLTIQCQVDSQVTMMFWYRQQPGQSLTLIATANQGSEATYESGFVIDKFPISRPNLTFSTLTVSNMSPEDSSIYLCSVQLARAEKLFFGSGTQLSVL.

This clone occurred a few times. The sample carries other DNA sequences with the same CDR3. V usage is TRBV7-2 and J usage is TRBJ1-5; D not resolved. From germline, CDR1 is SGHTA and CDR2 FQGNSA. V lost 1 base to trimming and J lost 2 bases, with 3 bases between them. This CDR3 has 13 residues. The CDR3 is CASSLGRNQPQHF. CDR3 in DNA: TGTGCCAGCAGCTTAGGTCGCAATCAGCCCCAGCATTTT.

This clone occurred a few times. The chain is built from TRBV7-2 and TRBJ2-3; possibly TRBD1 for D (5 bases). The CDR3 sequence is 15 residues long. Germline V lookup: CDR1 SGHTA, CDR2 FQGNSA. The V end lost 5 bases, the J end lost 6 bases, and 18 bases lay between the germline ends. CDR3 nucleotide sequence: TGTGCCAGCAGCCCTCTCGGAACAGGTGGTGATACGCAGTATTTT. It codes for CASSPLGTGGDTQYF.

The chain joins TRBV28 to TRBJ2-2, with TRBD1 as a possible D gene (7 bases). CDR3 length equals 16 residues. Trimming cost V 3 bases and J 3 bases, with 14 bases left between them. Germline V gene lookup returns CDR1 MDHEN and CDR2 SYDVKM. CDR3 sequence: CASSLRSRGDTGELFF. CDR3 nucleotide sequence: TGTGCCAGCAGTTTGCGATCCAGGGGGGACACCGGGGAGCTGTTTTTT.

The genes are TRBV28 and TRBJ1-1; TRBD1 agrees at 9 bases. The CDR3 consists of 15 residues. The V segment lost 6 bases and the J segment 3 bases; nucleotides outside the gene matches: 8. Germline V gene sequence: CDR1 MDHEN, CDR2 SYDVKM. CDR3 sequence reads: CASRADRGKDTEAFF. Here the CDR3 DNA reads TGTGCCAGCAGAGCAGACAGGGGGAAGGACACTGAAGCTTTCTTT.

This rearrangement joins TRBV5-6 to TRBJ2-3; TRBD2 matches at 7 bases. The CDR3 has 17 amino acids. V lost 3 bases and J lost 6; bases outside the gene matches: 16. The germline V gene has CDR1 SGHDT and CDR2 YYEEEE. CDR3 residues: CASSSLLPGREMDTQYF. The CDR3 DNA sequence: TGTGCCAGCAGCTCCCTCCTCCCGGGGCGGGAGATGGATACGCAGTATTTT.

The V and J genes are TRBV11-2 and TRBJ1-5, with TRBD1 matching over 8 bases. V shed 4 bases, J shed 6 bases, and the junction held 8 bases outside the gene matches. The CDR3 loop spans 15 amino acids. Germline values: CDR1 SGHAT, CDR2 FQNNGV. As DNA, the CDR3 is TGTGCCAGCAGCTCGCTAGGACAGGGTGGTCAGCCCCAGCATTTT. It translates to CASSSLGQGGQPQHF.

This clone was counted only a few times. The chain links TRBV11-2 to TRBJ2-3; perhaps D is TRBD1 or TRBD2 (5 bases each). This CDR3 is built from 11 residues. CDR1 and CDR2 (germline): SGHAT, FQNNGV. V dropped 4 bases and J dropped 8 bases, with 7 bases sitting between them. CDR3 DNA sequence: TGTGCCAGCAGCTCGAGGGGTACGCAGTATTTT. Translation gives CASSSRGTQYF.

Only one count was recorded for this clone. The chain uses TRBV10-3 and TRBJ1-6; no firm D call. Germline V gene lookup returns CDR1 ENHRY and CDR2 SYGVKD. This CDR3 has 15 residues. Trimming took off 2 bases at V and 7 bases at J, with 12 bases between the two ends. Written as DNA, the CDR3 is TGTGCCATCAGTGAGAGAGGACGGGAGAATTCACCCCTCCACTTT. This encodes CAISERGRENSPLHF.

This clone was detected only a few times. The chain links TRBV19 to TRBJ1-1, with D possibly being TRBD1 (6 bases). Germline CDR1 is LNHDA and CDR2 is SQIVND (reference sequence). The CDR3 is made up of 14 amino acids. Trimming left V 8 bases short and J 1 base short, with 14 bases between. The CDR3 DNA is TGTGCCAGTTTAACAGGGAGAGGGAACACTGAAGCTTTCTTT. Its translation is CASLTGRGNTEAFF.